This paragraph reports one T cell receptor (beta chain). The sample originates from a study of molecular identifiers for immune sequencing clone quantification. The naive CD8 libraries originated from between roughly 18,000 and 1,000,000 sorted cells and drew on 10%, 30% or 50% RNA. The CDR3 sequence is 13 residues long. V was shortened by 7 bases and J by 2 bases, with 14 bases between the two germline ends. The germline V gene encodes CDR1 SQVTM and CDR2 ANQGSEA. The authors built bulk TCR libraries by previously described methods with listed TCR primers. In TCRdb, the PCR reads were re-called with MiXCR into one record per CDR3 protein. Among 400,000 to 600,000 distinct CDR3 sequences, around 23% were seen once, and the ten largest hold roughly 0.77%.

The source is a human donor in good health. Some libraries in this study had Jurkat cell RNA spiked in. The sample was naive CD8+ T cells from blood, with Jurkat cell RNA spiked in. Noted subset: FACS-sorted CD8+CD4-CCR7+CD45RA+ naive T cells. V usage is TRBV29-1 and J usage is TRBJ1-2; D perhaps matches TRBD1 (5 bases). Written as DNA, the CDR3 is TGCAGCGCTTGGGAAGGGGAGAACTATGGCTACACCTTC. As protein: CSAWEGENYGYTF.